One and the same sample provided the 29 T cell receptor beta chains below, sequenced in a study of early T cells in non-severe SARS-CoV-2 infection. TCRdb reanalysed the 5' RACE reads using MiXCR and keeps one entry per CDR3 protein. The sample consists of around 80,000 distinct CDR3 sequences, over 9.5% of them appearing once. Material for sequencing was whole blood. The receptors come from an adult who was a healthcare worker with PCR-confirmed SARS-CoV-2 infection or an uninfected control (not recorded which).

This clonotype was counted a few times. This sequence joins TRBV5-1 and TRBJ2-7; D possibly corresponds to TRBD2 (5 bases). Germline V CDR1 and CDR2: SGHRS, YFSETQ. The CDR3 has 15 residues. V was pared by 5 bases and J by 2 bases, with 17 bases between. CDR3 sequence reads: CASRRADTPTYEQYF. CDR3 DNA: TGCGCCAGCAGGAGGGCAGATACACCGACCTACGAGCAGTACTTC. The variable domain in full, completed from reference TRBV5-1 and TRBJ2-7, reads KAGVTQTPRYLIKTRGQQVTLSCSPISGHRSVSWYQQTPGQGLQFLFEYFSETQRNKGNFPGRFSGRQFSNSRSEMNVSTLELGDSALYLCASRRADTPTYEQYFGPGTRLTVT.

This clonotype was detected many times. The genes are TRBV20-1 and TRBJ1-5, with 7 bases matching TRBD1. V trimming: 6 bases; J trimming: 6 bases; junction bases outside the gene matches: 5. The CDR3 totals 12 residues. From germline, CDR1 is DFQATT and CDR2 SNEGSKA (reference sequence). The CDR3: CSASNRGQPQHF. Written as DNA, the CDR3 is TGCAGTGCCTCTAACAGGGGTCAGCCCCAGCATTTT.

This chain's CDR3 is CASSLEDRSGEKLFF. The CDR3 coding sequence is TGTGCCAGCAGCTTAGAAGACAGGAGTGGTGAAAAACTGTTTTTT. The rearrangement joins TRBV7-6 to TRBJ1-4; D possibly corresponds to TRBD1 (6 bases). Trimming stripped 1 base from V and 7 bases from J, with 13 bases between. The CDR3 length is 15 residues. Looked up from germline, CDR1 is SGHVS and CDR2 is FNYEAQ.

This clonotype was counted a few times. V and J are TRBV7-9 and TRBJ2-3, with D tentatively TRBD2 (6 bases). V was cut by 3 bases and J by 0 bases, with 10 bases left in between. Germline V gene data show CDR1 as SEHNR and CDR2 as FQNEAQ (reference sequence). CDR3 length equals 15 residues. CDR3 protein: CASSFRAGSTDTQYF. DNA of the CDR3: TGTGCCAGCAGCTTTCGTGCGGGGAGCACAGATACGCAGTATTTT.

The table lists this clonotype with a few counts. The gene calls are TRBV20-1 and TRBJ2-7; D gene unclear. V lost 5 bases and J lost 2, with 10 bases in between. From germline, CDR1 is DFQATT and CDR2 SNEGSKA (reference sequence). CDR3 size: 12 residues. CDR3 nucleotide sequence: TGCAGTGCTTCGACTGTAACCTACGAGCAGTACTTC. Its translation is CSASTVTYEQYF.

The rearrangement joins TRBV15 to TRBJ1-1; no clear D. Trimming took 1 base from V and 4 from J, leaving 7 bases between them. The germline CDR1 and CDR2 sequences are LNHNV and YYDKDF (reference sequence). This CDR3 spans 13 amino acids. The CDR3 protein is CATSRAKSTEAFF. CDR3 coding DNA: TGTGCCACCAGCAGAGCGAAGAGCACTGAAGCTTTCTTT.

This clonotype was recorded a few times. The chain has TRBV27 and TRBJ1-6; possibly TRBD1 for D (6 bases). Germline V lookup: CDR1 MNHEY, CDR2 SMNVEV (reference sequence). CDR3 length: 16 residues. Trimming removed 3 bases from V and 1 base from J, with 10 bases in between. The CDR3, as DNA: TGTGCCAGCAGTTTCAGGGGTAGATCCTATAATTCACCCCTCCACTTT. It specifies CASSFRGRSYNSPLHF.

V usage is TRBV28 and J usage is TRBJ2-5; TRBD2 matches at 10 bases. This CDR3 region has 17 residues. Per germline, CDR1 MDHEN and CDR2 SYDVKM. The junction had 15 bases not matched to a gene; V was cut back by 6 bases and J by 5 bases. The CDR3 nucleotides are TGTGCCAGCAGCCCCCAAGGGGTAGCGGGAGGAGGTGAGACCCAGTACTTC. This gives the protein CASSPQGVAGGGETQYF.

There are many counts of this clonotype. The DNA for the CDR3 is TGTGCCAGCAGTGACTTATTCGGGACAGGACCTTACAATGAGCAGTTCTTC. This gives the protein CASSDLFGTGPYNEQFF. The chain uses TRBV6-1 and TRBJ2-1; TRBD1 matches at 8 bases. V lost 3 bases, J lost 4 bases, and 11 bases stayed unmatched. This CDR3 comprises 17 residues. Germline V CDR1 and CDR2: MNHNS, SASEGT.

This clonotype was found a few times. The chain has TRBV7-2 and TRBJ2-5, with TRBD1 identical over 9 bases. The length of the CDR3 is 14 residues. Germline assignment: CDR1 SGHTA and CDR2 FQGNSA. The junction had 5 bases not matched to a gene; V was cut back by 4 bases and J by 5 bases. The CDR3 nucleotides read TGTGCCAGCAGCTCGAACAGGGGGCGGGAGACCCAGTACTTC. Protein sequence: CASSSNRGRETQYF.

This clonotype was observed a few times. The chain carries TRBV24-1 and TRBJ2-7, with 11 bases that match TRBD2. Trimming removed 11 bases from V and 0 bases from J; junction bases left unmatched: 11. The CDR3 loop spans 16 amino acids. Germline V gene sequence: CDR1 KGHDR, CDR2 SFDVKD. The CDR3 nucleotides read TGTGCCATCCCGCCTAGCGGGAGGACTCGCTCCTACGAGCAGTACTTC. Translation gives CAIPPSGRTRSYEQYF.

The chain combines TRBV19 with TRBJ2-3; D gene unclear. V was cut by 3 bases and J by 11 bases, with 9 bases left in between. The CDR3 runs to 11 residues. Germline V gene sequence: CDR1 LNHDA, CDR2 SQIVND (reference sequence). This CDR3 is CASSIWQKQYF. The CDR3 DNA follows: TGTGCCAGTAGTATTTGGCAGAAGCAGTATTTT.

The J gene is TRBJ2-1, the V gene TRBV5-6; D uncertain. The germline V gene encodes CDR1 SGHDT and CDR2 YYEEEE. The CDR3 contains 15 residues. Trimming stripped 1 base from V and 0 bases from J, with 8 bases between. The CDR3 DNA is TGTGCCAGCAGCTTGTTAGGGCGCTCCTACAATGAGCAGTTCTTC. Amino acids: CASSLLGRSYNEQFF.

Comment on this clonotype: Since a much larger clone is just one base distant, this may be a read error. The chain uses TRBV5-1 and TRBJ2-5; 11 bases map to TRBD2. The CDR3 spans 17 residues. The junction had 11 bases not matched to a gene; V was cut back by 0 bases and J by 7 bases. Germline CDR1 SGHRS, CDR2 YFSETQ. CDR3 loop: CASSLGLAGSEGGTQYF. In DNA form, the CDR3 reads TGCGCCAGCAGCTTGGGACTAGCGGGAAGTGAAGGAGGGACCCAGTACTTC.

The chain uses TRBV2 and TRBJ2-2; no definite D call. V was cut by 6 bases and J by 7 bases, with 6 bases left in between. The germline V gene encodes CDR1 SNHLY and CDR2 FYNNEI. The length of the CDR3 is 11 residues. In DNA form, the CDR3 reads TGTGCCAGCAGCTATCACGGGGAGCTGTTTTTT. The encoded protein is CASSYHGELFF.

The genes are TRBV10-3 and TRBJ2-7, with 7 bases lining up with TRBD2. Germline CDR1 and CDR2: ENHRY and SYGVKD. The CDR3 sequence is 15 residues long. Unmatched junction bases numbered 12, after V lost 7 bases and J lost 3 bases. Written as DNA, the CDR3 is TGTGCCATCAAAGACGGAGAGACTAGCAGCTACGAGCAGTACTTC. It translates to CAIKDGETSSYEQYF.

This clonotype showed up just a few times. The genes are TRBV10-2 and TRBJ2-7; D perhaps matches TRBD1 (5 bases). The CDR3 totals 11 residues. Between the trimmed V and J ends, which lost 6 bases and 6 bases, there was a span of 9 bases. Germline loops: CDR1 WSHSY, CDR2 SAAADI. The CDR3 loop reads CASSPRGEQYF. The CDR3, as DNA: TGCGCCAGCAGCCCTAGGGGCGAGCAGTACTTC.

The chain couples TRBV5-1 to TRBJ2-3, with D perhaps matching TRBD2 (5 bases). Germline V gene data show CDR1 as SGHRS and CDR2 as YFSETQ. The CDR3 is made up of 16 amino acids. Trimming shortened V by 0 bases and J by 2 bases, and 13 bases separated the two germline ends. The CDR3 sequence is CASSLAGSGDTDTQYF. In nucleotides, the CDR3 is TGCGCCAGCAGCTTGGCGGGATCCGGTGACACAGATACGCAGTATTTT.

This clonotype was recorded at least ten times. The V and J genes are TRBV27 and TRBJ2-7; 8 nucleotides align to TRBD2. This CDR3 spans 13 amino acids. The germline gives CDR1 MNHEY, CDR2 SMNVEV (reference sequence). V dropped 5 bases and J dropped 4; count of bases not matched to a gene: 4. In DNA, the CDR3 is TGTGCCAGCAGTAGGTCGGGGGGGTACGAGCAGTACTTC. The encoded protein is CASSRSGGYEQYF.

This clonotype was counted a few times. The J gene is TRBJ2-7, the V gene TRBV5-4; TRBD1 matches at 7 bases. The J segment lost 5 bases and the V segment lost 4 bases, leaving 3 bases of the junction unmatched. This CDR3 has 12 amino acids. Germline V lookup: CDR1 SGHNT, CDR2 YYREEE (reference sequence). The CDR3 here is CASSRQGDEQYF. CDR3 DNA sequence: TGTGCCAGCAGCCGCCAGGGGGACGAGCAGTACTTC.

This clonotype came up many times. The rearrangement links TRBV3-1 to TRBJ2-1, with D perhaps TRBD1 (5 bases). Trimming took off 3 bases at V and 4 bases at J, with 7 bases between the two ends. Per the germline V gene, CDR1 is LGHDT and CDR2 is YNNKEL (reference sequence). There are 13 residues in the CDR3. CDR3 nucleotide sequence: TGTGCCAGCAGCCATGGGGCTTACAATGAGCAGTTCTTC. This gives the protein CASSHGAYNEQFF.

This clonotype was seen only a few times. The genes are TRBV18 and TRBJ1-4; TRBD1 matches 9 bases. The CDR3 covers 15 residues. CDR1 and CDR2 from the germline V gene are KGHSH and LQKENI. The J segment lost 8 bases and the V segment lost 6 bases, leaving 10 bases of the junction unmatched. The CDR3 protein is CASSPPGQGGEKLFF. The CDR3 nucleotides read TGTGCCAGCTCCCCTCCGGGACAGGGAGGAGAAAAACTGTTTTTT. The variable domain in full, completed from reference TRBV18 and TRBJ1-4, reads NAGVMQNPRHLVRRRGQEARLRCSPMKGHSHVYWYRQLPEEGLKFMVYLQKENIIDESGMPKERFSAEFPKEGPSILRIQQVVRGDSAAYFCASSPPGQGGEKLFFGSGTQLSVL.

This clonotype was seen a handful of times. This chain uses TRBV15 with TRBJ1-2; D gene unclear. The V and J ends lost 0 bases and 8 bases respectively, with 16 bases between them. CDR1 is LNHNV, CDR2 YYDKDF, per germline (reference sequence). The CDR3 length is 15 residues. Here the CDR3 reads CATSREKGPTGGYTF. CDR3 nucleotides: TGTGCCACCAGCAGAGAAAAAGGCCCAACGGGGGGCTACACCTTC.

The chain carries TRBV12-3 or TRBV12-4 and TRBJ2-5; 10 bases fit TRBD2. J gave up 7 bases and V 5 bases, and 10 bases lay outside the gene matches. The CDR3 has 15 residues. The DNA for the CDR3 is TGTGCCAGCAGTACCCAAGCGGGAGGGCCTGCGACCCAGTACTTC. This encodes CASSTQAGGPATQYF.

This clonotype came up a few times. This chain links TRBV24-1 with TRBJ2-1; 11 bases match TRBD1. With V trimmed by 3 bases and J by 5 bases, 2 bases remained unmatched. Germline lookup yields CDR1 KGHDR and CDR2 SFDVKD. The CDR3 runs to 15 residues. The CDR3 protein is CATSDRDRGNNEQFF. DNA of the CDR3: TGTGCCACCAGTGATCGGGACAGGGGGAACAATGAGCAGTTCTTC.

The table lists this clonotype with a few counts. This chain connects TRBV4-1 to TRBJ2-3; weak D call: TRBD2 (6 bases). CDR1 is MGHRA and CDR2 is YSYEKL in the germline V gene. The ends were cut back, 4 bases at V and 2 bases at J, with 13 bases in the middle. CDR3 length equals 15 residues. CDR3 residues: CASSLRAGSTDTQYF. The CDR3 region has the DNA TGCGCCAGCAGCCTAAGGGCGGGGTCCACAGATACGCAGTATTTT.

The table lists this clonotype with a few counts. The rearrangement joins TRBV28 to TRBJ2-7; D unclear. CDR1 and CDR2 from the germline V gene are MDHEN and SYDVKM. V was pared by 3 bases and J by 2 bases, with 11 bases between. CDR3 length equals 14 residues. In DNA, the CDR3 is TGTGCCAGCAGTTTGGCCGGCCCCCCCTACGAGCAGTACTTC. As protein: CASSLAGPPYEQYF. Variable domain in full (rest from reference TRBV28 and TRBJ2-7): DVKVTQSSRYLVKRTGEKVFLECVQDMDHENMFWYRQDPGLGLRLIYFSYDVKMKEKGDIPEGYSVSREKKERFSLILESASTNQTSMYLCASSLAGPPYEQYFGPGTRLTVT.

The chain carries TRBV3-1 and TRBJ2-5; 9 bases fit TRBD2. Germline assignment: CDR1 LGHDT and CDR2 YNNKEL (reference sequence). The V gene end was trimmed by 2 bases and the J gene end by 2 bases; junction bases not matched to a gene: 3. The CDR3 contains 15 residues. The CDR3 region is CASSQRGRGQETQYF. Written as DNA, the CDR3 is TGTGCCAGCAGCCAACGCGGGAGGGGGCAAGAGACCCAGTACTTC.

A remark on this clonotype: This could be a read error, since a much larger clone is one nucleotide away. Here the CDR3 reads CASSSGQPQHF. DNA for the CDR3: TGTGCCAGCAGCTCAGGTCAGCCCCAGCATTTT. J is TRBJ1-5 and V is TRBV7-9; D not certain. This CDR3 spans 11 amino acids. The V and J ends lost 4 bases and 6 bases respectively, with 4 bases between them. Per the germline V gene, CDR1 is SEHNR and CDR2 is FQNEAQ (reference sequence).